The clone carrying this T cell receptor (beta chain) was detected only a few times. What it recognizes is unknown. Germline assignment: CDR1 MDHEN and CDR2 SYDVKM. Trimming cost V 4 bases and J 3 bases; bases outside gene matches: 1. CDR3 length: 13 amino acids. This specimen belongs to a study of cytomegalovirus exposure and HLA in healthy donors. Findings and caveats of the study: Analysis was carried out at a later point, and it linked a missense DCLRE1C variant to TCR beta V- and J-gene trimming. Researchers reported in a later analysis that common viral pathogens appeared linked to several top clusters.

The primer mix had 60 Vbeta and 13 Jbeta primers. Here immunoSEQ multiplex PCR was the method, and the copy in TCRdb shows in-frame clones only, minus some. The data show 120,000 or so clones, around 72% seen once. This TCR was recovered from a woman aged 45-59 years in good health and CMV-seropositive. The sample comprised PBMCs. V usage is TRBV28 and J usage is TRBJ2-7; 9 bases agree with TRBD1. In DNA, the CDR3 is TGTGCCAGCAGTTCGGGACAGGGCTACGAGCAGTACTTC. Protein: CASSSGQGYEQYF.